The present TCR beta chain was sequenced within a study of technical replicates of blood from several donors. Profiling relied on immunoSEQ multiplex PCR, and the TCRdb table lists in-frame clones only, not all of them. Of about 60,000 clones in the sample, roughly 86% were seen once. CDR1 is SGHRS, CDR2 YFSETQ, per germline. This CDR3 has 15 residues. Trimming cost V 5 bases and J 6 bases, with 21 bases left between them. The chain employs TRBV5-1 and TRBJ2-7, with D maybe TRBD2 (5 bases). Sequencing was carried out using PBMCs. This clonotype originated in a human donor in good health. Some clones in this sample may be carry-over from other donors' samples. The CDR3 sequence: CASRPPGTEGLEQYF. In DNA, the CDR3 is TGCGCCAGCAGACCGCCGGGAACCGAGGGCCTCGAGCAGTACTTC. The complete variable domain, with remaining parts taken from reference TRBV5-1 and TRBJ2-7, reads KAGVTQTPRYLIKTRGQQVTLSCSPISGHRSVSWYQQTPGQGLQFLFEYFSETQRNKGNFPGRFSGRQFSNSRSEMNVSTLELGDSALYLCASRPPGTEGLEQYFGPGTRLTVT.